This is a list of T cell receptor beta chains from one sample in a study of cytomegalovirus exposure and HLA in healthy donors. This table comes from immunoSEQ multiplex PCR, and its TCRdb copy is limited to in-frame clones, with some not included. The sample holds about 120,000 clones, roughly 82% seen once. Sequencing was done on a sample of PBMCs. The origin of the receptors is a man aged 40-50 years in good health and CMV-seropositive. Each CDR3 is given with its conserved first and last residue. The order of the fields is clone size, D gene, V gene, J gene, CDR3 protein, CDR3 DNA. D genes are given only for firm matches. Clone sizes are given selectively: once, few, many, or a class where the clone is expanded.

clone_size: few
d_call: .
v_call: TRBV19
j_call: TRBJ1-2
cdr3_aa: CASSIQGNYGYTF
cdr3_nt: TGTGCCAGTAGTATCCAGGGGAACTATGGCTACACCTTC

clone_size: .
d_call: TRBD1
v_call: TRBV6-1
j_call: TRBJ1-4
cdr3_aa: CASSAREGQKLFF
cdr3_nt: TGTGCCAGCAGTGCCCGCGAGGGACAGAAACTGTTTTTT

clone_size: .
d_call: .
v_call: TRBV20-1
j_call: TRBJ2-7
cdr3_aa: CSAREYYEQYF
cdr3_nt: TGCAGCGCCCGGGAATACTACGAGCAGTACTTC

clone_size: .
d_call: TRBD2
v_call: TRBV2
j_call: TRBJ2-1
cdr3_aa: CASSEPSGGLDEQFF
cdr3_nt: TGTGCCAGCAGTGAACCTAGCGGGGGGTTGGATGAGCAGTTCTTC

clone_size: once
d_call: .
v_call: TRBV9
j_call: TRBJ2-1
cdr3_aa: CASSPDGVSYNEQFF
cdr3_nt: TGTGCCAGCAGCCCGGACGGGGTTTCCTACAATGAGCAGTTCTTC

clone_size: .
d_call: TRBD2
v_call: TRBV7-2
j_call: TRBJ2-3
cdr3_aa: CASSSYRLAGSTDTQYF
cdr3_nt: TGTGCCAGCAGCTCGTACCGCCTAGCGGGGAGCACAGATACGCAGTATTTT

clone_size: .
d_call: .
v_call: TRBV27
j_call: TRBJ2-3
cdr3_aa: CASSLSPGLGTDTQYF
cdr3_nt: TGTGCCAGCAGTTTATCGCCGGGACTTGGCACAGATACGCAGTATTTT

clone_size: .
d_call: TRBD2
v_call: TRBV5-1
j_call: TRBJ2-7
cdr3_aa: CASSQRGDSYEQYF
cdr3_nt: TGCGCCAGCAGCCAGCGGGGGGACTCCTACGAGCAGTACTTC

clone_size: .
d_call: TRBD1
v_call: TRBV19
j_call: TRBJ2-7
cdr3_aa: CASSVAGGAEYEQYF
cdr3_nt: TGTGCCAGTAGTGTAGCAGGGGGCGCAGAGTACGAGCAGTACTTC

clone_size: once
d_call: .
v_call: TRBV5-4
j_call: TRBJ2-2
cdr3_aa: CASSLYPGANTGELFF
cdr3_nt: TGTGCCAGCAGCTTGTACCCGGGTGCGAACACCGGGGAGCTGTTTTTT

clone_size: .
d_call: .
v_call: TRBV10-3
j_call: TRBJ2-3
cdr3_aa: CAISEGRVADTQYF
cdr3_nt: TGTGCCATCAGTGAAGGCAGGGTAGCAGATACGCAGTATTTT

clone_size: .
d_call: TRBD1
v_call: TRBV5-1
j_call: TRBJ2-5
cdr3_aa: CASSWQDRVSETQYF
cdr3_nt: TGCGCCAGCAGCTGGCAGGACAGGGTATCAGAGACCCAGTACTTC

clone_size: .
d_call: .
v_call: TRBV19
j_call: TRBJ2-5
cdr3_aa: CASSIGLQETQYF
cdr3_nt: TGTGCCAGTAGTATTGGACTTCAAGAGACCCAGTACTTC

clone_size: .
d_call: TRBD1
v_call: TRBV2
j_call: TRBJ1-5
cdr3_aa: CASRGRDSQRQPQHF
cdr3_nt: TGTGCCAGCAGGGGAAGGGACAGTCAAAGGCAGCCCCAGCATTTT

clone_size: .
d_call: .
v_call: TRBV10-3
j_call: TRBJ1-2
cdr3_aa: CAISEQLTPYGYTF
cdr3_nt: TGTGCCATCAGTGAACAGCTAACCCCCTATGGCTACACCTTC

clone_size: .
d_call: .
v_call: TRBV28
j_call: TRBJ1-1
cdr3_aa: CASLRGRRGTEAFF
cdr3_nt: TGTGCCAGCCTCAGGGGAAGACGTGGCACTGAAGCTTTCTTT

clone_size: .
d_call: TRBD2
v_call: TRBV7-2
j_call: TRBJ2-1
cdr3_aa: CASSVTSGVYNEQFF
cdr3_nt: TGTGCCAGCAGCGTAACTAGCGGGGTCTACAATGAGCAGTTCTTC

clone_size: .
d_call: .
v_call: TRBV5-6
j_call: TRBJ1-1
cdr3_aa: CASSRRLGGNTEAFF
cdr3_nt: TGTGCCAGCAGCCGACGCCTCGGGGGGAACACTGAAGCTTTCTTT

clone_size: .
d_call: .
v_call: TRBV7-9
j_call: TRBJ2-6
cdr3_aa: CASSSNSGANGLTF
cdr3_nt: TGTGCCAGCAGCAGCAATTCTGGGGCCAACGGCCTGACTTTC

clone_size: .
d_call: .
v_call: TRBV7-2
j_call: TRBJ2-5
cdr3_aa: CASSLGSGRQETQYF
cdr3_nt: TGTGCCAGCAGCTTAGGGTCGGGGAGACAAGAGACCCAGTACTTC

clone_size: .
d_call: .
v_call: TRBV4-3
j_call: TRBJ2-1
cdr3_aa: CASSQGLLSYNEQFF
cdr3_nt: TGCGCCAGCAGCCAAGGACTACTCTCCTACAATGAGCAGTTCTTC

clone_size: .
d_call: TRBD2
v_call: TRBV11-3
j_call: TRBJ2-1
cdr3_aa: CASSLDGPSSGNEQFF
cdr3_nt: TGTGCCAGCAGCTTAGATGGTCCGTCTAGCGGCAATGAGCAGTTCTTC

clone_size: .
d_call: .
v_call: TRBV25-1
j_call: TRBJ1-5
cdr3_aa: CASSEGTISNQPQHF
cdr3_nt: TGTGCCAGCAGTGAAGGGACAATTAGCAATCAGCCCCAGCATTTT

clone_size: .
d_call: .
v_call: TRBV9
j_call: TRBJ1-6
cdr3_aa: CASSVKERGFLHF
cdr3_nt: TGTGCCAGCAGCGTAAAGGAGAGAGGCTTCTTACACTTT

clone_size: .
d_call: TRBD1
v_call: TRBV6-6
j_call: TRBJ1-5
cdr3_aa: CASSFRTGGNQPQHF
cdr3_nt: TGTGCCAGCAGTTTCCGGACAGGCGGGAATCAGCCCCAGCATTTT

clone_size: few
d_call: .
v_call: TRBV28
j_call: TRBJ1-6
cdr3_aa: CASRPQVPNSPLHF
cdr3_nt: TGTGCCAGCAGGCCCCAGGTCCCTAATTCACCCCTCCACTTT

clone_size: .
d_call: .
v_call: TRBV7-9
j_call: TRBJ1-5
cdr3_aa: CSSSCDKRGGDSNQPQHF
cdr3_nt: TGTTCCAGCAGCTGCGACAAGCGGGGGGGGGATAGCAATCAGCCCCAGCATTTT

clone_size: few
d_call: TRBD1
v_call: TRBV5-6
j_call: TRBJ2-7
cdr3_aa: CASSTPPGQGAYEQYF
cdr3_nt: TGTGCCAGCAGCACCCCCCCGGGACAGGGGGCTTACGAGCAGTACTTC

clone_size: .
d_call: TRBD1
v_call: TRBV5-1
j_call: TRBJ2-3
cdr3_aa: CASSLTTGATDTQYF
cdr3_nt: TGCGCCAGCAGCTTGACGACAGGGGCCACAGATACGCAGTATTTT

clone_size: .
d_call: TRBD1
v_call: TRBV9
j_call: TRBJ2-1
cdr3_aa: CASSPTGGRANEQFF
cdr3_nt: TGTGCCAGCAGCCCTACAGGGGGAAGGGCCAATGAGCAGTTCTTC

clone_size: once
d_call: TRBD1
v_call: TRBV5-1
j_call: TRBJ2-5
cdr3_aa: CASNRQGMGETQYF
cdr3_nt: TGCGCCAGTAACAGACAGGGGATGGGGGAGACCCAGTACTTC

clone_size: .
d_call: TRBD1
v_call: TRBV7-3
j_call: TRBJ2-4
cdr3_aa: CASSKFIRLDRGENIQYF
cdr3_nt: TGTGCCAGCAGCAAGTTTATACGTTTAGACAGGGGCGAAAACATTCAGTACTTC

clone_size: .
d_call: TRBD1
v_call: TRBV5-4
j_call: TRBJ2-2
cdr3_aa: CASSFSYGQGALGELFF
cdr3_nt: TGTGCCAGCAGCTTTTCTTATGGACAGGGGGCTTTAGGGGAGCTGTTTTTT

clone_size: .
d_call: .
v_call: TRBV2
j_call: TRBJ2-1
cdr3_aa: CASSEALPGEEQFF
cdr3_nt: TGTGCCAGCAGTGAAGCGCTTCCGGGGGAGGAGCAGTTCTTC

clone_size: .
d_call: TRBD2
v_call: TRBV11-2
j_call: TRBJ2-7
cdr3_aa: CASEHSGGYPYEQYF
cdr3_nt: TGTGCCAGTGAACATAGCGGGGGTTATCCCTACGAGCAGTACTTC

clone_size: .
d_call: .
v_call: TRBV4-3
j_call: TRBJ2-7
cdr3_aa: CASSQGYHLSYEQYF
cdr3_nt: TGCGCCAGCAGCCAAGGATACCACCTCTCCTACGAGCAGTACTTC

clone_size: .
d_call: TRBD1
v_call: TRBV29-1
j_call: TRBJ1-1
cdr3_aa: CSVGGERGLSEAFF
cdr3_nt: TGCAGCGTTGGCGGGGAGAGGGGGCTTAGTGAAGCTTTCTTT

clone_size: .
d_call: TRBD2
v_call: TRBV9
j_call: TRBJ2-1
cdr3_aa: CASSPLAGGNNEQFF
cdr3_nt: TGTGCCAGCAGCCCGCTAGCGGGGGGCAACAATGAGCAGTTCTTC

clone_size: .
d_call: TRBD1
v_call: TRBV28
j_call: TRBJ1-4
cdr3_aa: CASKEGAREKLFF
cdr3_nt: TGTGCCAGCAAGGAGGGGGCGCGGGAAAAACTGTTTTTT

clone_size: .
d_call: TRBD2
v_call: TRBV2
j_call: TRBJ2-7
cdr3_aa: CAVLAGGSYEQYF
cdr3_nt: TGTGCCGTCTTAGCGGGGGGCTCCTACGAGCAGTACTTC

clone_size: .
d_call: .
v_call: TRBV9
j_call: TRBJ2-1
cdr3_aa: CASSGTGFNEQFF
cdr3_nt: TGTGCCAGCAGCGGGACTGGGTTCAATGAGCAGTTCTTC

clone_size: once
d_call: .
v_call: TRBV5-1
j_call: TRBJ2-7
cdr3_aa: CASSLAGFSDEQYF
cdr3_nt: TGCGCCAGCAGCTTGGCCGGGTTCTCGGACGAGCAGTACTTC

clone_size: .
d_call: .
v_call: TRBV7-2
j_call: TRBJ2-2
cdr3_aa: CASSFYRGTGELFF
cdr3_nt: TGTGCCAGCAGCTTCTATAGGGGCACCGGGGAGCTGTTTTTT

clone_size: few
d_call: TRBD1
v_call: TRBV4-1
j_call: TRBJ2-7
cdr3_aa: CASSRPGQGVYEQYF
cdr3_nt: TGCGCCAGCAGCCGCCCGGGACAGGGGGTCTACGAGCAGTACTTC